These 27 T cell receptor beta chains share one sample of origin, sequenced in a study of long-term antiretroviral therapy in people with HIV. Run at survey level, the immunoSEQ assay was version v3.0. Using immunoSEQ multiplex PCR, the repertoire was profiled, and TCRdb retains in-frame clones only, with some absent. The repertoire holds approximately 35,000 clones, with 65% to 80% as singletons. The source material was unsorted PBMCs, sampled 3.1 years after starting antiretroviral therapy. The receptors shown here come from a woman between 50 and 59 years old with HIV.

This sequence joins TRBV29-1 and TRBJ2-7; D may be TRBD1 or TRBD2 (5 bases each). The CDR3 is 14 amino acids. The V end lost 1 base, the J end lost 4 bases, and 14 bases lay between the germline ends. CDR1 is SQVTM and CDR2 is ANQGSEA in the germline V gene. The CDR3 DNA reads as TGCAGCGTTGAAGGGGTTGGGGGATGGTACGAGCAGTACTTC. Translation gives CSVEGVGGWYEQYF.

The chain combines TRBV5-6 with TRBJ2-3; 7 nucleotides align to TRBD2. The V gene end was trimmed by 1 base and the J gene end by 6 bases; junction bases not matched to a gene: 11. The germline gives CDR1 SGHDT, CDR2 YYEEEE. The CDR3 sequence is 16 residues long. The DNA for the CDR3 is TGTGCCAGCAGCTTGTTTTTGGCGGGGGAGGTCGATACGCAGTATTTT. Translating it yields CASSLFLAGEVDTQYF. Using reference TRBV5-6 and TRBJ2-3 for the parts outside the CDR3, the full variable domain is DAGVTQSPTHLIKTRGQQVTLRCSPKSGHDTVSWYQQALGQGPQFIFQYYEEEERQRGNFPDRFSGHQFPNYSSELNVNALLLGDSALYLCASSLFLAGEVDTQYFGPGTRLTVL.

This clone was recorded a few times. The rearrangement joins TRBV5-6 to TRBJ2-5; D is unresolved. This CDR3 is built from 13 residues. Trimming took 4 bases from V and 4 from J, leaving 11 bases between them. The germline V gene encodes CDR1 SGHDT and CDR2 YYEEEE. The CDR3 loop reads CASSHFASETQYF. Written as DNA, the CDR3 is TGTGCCAGCAGCCACTTTGCCTCAGAGACCCAGTACTTC.

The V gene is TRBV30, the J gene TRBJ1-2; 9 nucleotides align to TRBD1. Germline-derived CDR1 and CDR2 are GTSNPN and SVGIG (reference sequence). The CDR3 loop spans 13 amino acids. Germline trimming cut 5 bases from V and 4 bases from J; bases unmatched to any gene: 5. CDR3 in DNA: TGTGCCTGGCAACAGGGGGCTGGCTATGGCTACACCTTC. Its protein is CAWQQGAGYGYTF.

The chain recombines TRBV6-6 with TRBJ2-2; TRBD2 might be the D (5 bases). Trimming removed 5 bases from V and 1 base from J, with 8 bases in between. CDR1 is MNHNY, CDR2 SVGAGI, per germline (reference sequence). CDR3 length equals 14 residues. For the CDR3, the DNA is TGTGCCAGCAGTCCACGGGGGAACACCGGGGAGCTGTTTTTT. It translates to CASSPRGNTGELFF.

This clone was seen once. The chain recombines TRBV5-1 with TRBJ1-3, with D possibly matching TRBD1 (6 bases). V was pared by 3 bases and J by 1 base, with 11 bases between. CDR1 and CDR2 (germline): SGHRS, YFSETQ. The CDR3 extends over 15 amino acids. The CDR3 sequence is CASSSTTGSGNTIYF. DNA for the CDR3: TGCGCCAGCAGCTCCACTACAGGGTCTGGAAACACCATATATTTT.

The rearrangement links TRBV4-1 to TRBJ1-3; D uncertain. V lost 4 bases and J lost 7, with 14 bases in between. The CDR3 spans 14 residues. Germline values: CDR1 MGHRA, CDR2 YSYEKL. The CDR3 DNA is TGCGCCAGCAGCCTCCAGGAGGCGGGGAACACCATATATTTT. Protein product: CASSLQEAGNTIYF.

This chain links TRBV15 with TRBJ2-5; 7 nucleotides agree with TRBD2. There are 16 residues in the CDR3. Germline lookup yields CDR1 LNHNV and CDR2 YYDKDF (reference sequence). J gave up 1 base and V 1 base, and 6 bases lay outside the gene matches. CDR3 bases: TGTGCCACCAGCAGAGGAGACGGGACTACCCAAGAGACCCAGTACTTC. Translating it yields CATSRGDGTTQETQYF.

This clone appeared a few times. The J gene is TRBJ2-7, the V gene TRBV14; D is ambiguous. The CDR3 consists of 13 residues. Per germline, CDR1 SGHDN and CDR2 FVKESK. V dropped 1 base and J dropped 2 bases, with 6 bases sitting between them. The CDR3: CASSQGLPYEQYF. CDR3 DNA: TGTGCCAGCAGCCAAGGGCTGCCCTACGAGCAGTACTTC.

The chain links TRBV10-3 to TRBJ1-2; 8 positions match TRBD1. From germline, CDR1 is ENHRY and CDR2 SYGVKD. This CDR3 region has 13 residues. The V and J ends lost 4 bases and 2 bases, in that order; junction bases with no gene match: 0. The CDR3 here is CAISGTGNYGYTF. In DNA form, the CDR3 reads TGTGCCATCAGTGGGACAGGGAACTATGGCTACACCTTC.

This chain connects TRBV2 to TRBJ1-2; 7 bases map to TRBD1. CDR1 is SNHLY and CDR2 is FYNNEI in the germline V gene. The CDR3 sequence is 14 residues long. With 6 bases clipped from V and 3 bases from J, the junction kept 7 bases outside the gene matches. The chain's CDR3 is CASRLGGADYGYTF. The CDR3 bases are TGTGCCAGCAGATTAGGGGGCGCAGACTATGGCTACACCTTC.

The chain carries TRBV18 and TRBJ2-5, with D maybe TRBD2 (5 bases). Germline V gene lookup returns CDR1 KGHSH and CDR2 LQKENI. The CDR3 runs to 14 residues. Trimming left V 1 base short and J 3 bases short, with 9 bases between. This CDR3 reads CASSPRSREETQYF. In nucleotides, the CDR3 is TGTGCCAGCTCACCACGGTCGCGGGAAGAGACCCAGTACTTC.

The CDR3 sequence is CASSESISHASGEQFF. Here the CDR3 DNA reads TGCGCCAGCAGTGAGTCGATCTCCCATGCTTCGGGGGAGCAGTTCTTC. The chain has TRBV10-2 and TRBJ2-1, with D maybe TRBD2 (5 bases). Per the germline V gene, CDR1 is WSHSY and CDR2 is SAAADI. The V and J ends lost 0 bases and 10 bases respectively, with 19 bases between them. This CDR3 is 16 amino acids long.

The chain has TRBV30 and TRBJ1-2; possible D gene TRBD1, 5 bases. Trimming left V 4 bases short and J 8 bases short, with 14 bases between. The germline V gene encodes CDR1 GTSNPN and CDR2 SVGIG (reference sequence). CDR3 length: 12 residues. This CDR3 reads CAWTGTARGYTF. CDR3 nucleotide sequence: TGTGCCTGGACCGGGACCGCTAGGGGCTACACCTTC.

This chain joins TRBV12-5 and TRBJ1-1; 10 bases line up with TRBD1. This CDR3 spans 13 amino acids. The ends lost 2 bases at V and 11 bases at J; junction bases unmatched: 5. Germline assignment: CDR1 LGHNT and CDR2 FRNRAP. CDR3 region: CASGLWGQGNAFF. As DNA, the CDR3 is TGTGCTAGTGGTTTGTGGGGACAGGGGAATGCTTTCTTT.

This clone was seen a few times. The CDR3 reads CASSDHDSPLHF. The CDR3 DNA sequence: TGTGCCAGCAGTGATCATGATTCACCCCTCCACTTT. This rearrangement joins TRBV2 to TRBJ1-6; D is unclear. This CDR3 region has 12 residues. Trimming stripped 3 bases from V and 8 bases from J, with 5 bases between. Germline CDR1 reads SNHLY; CDR2 reads FYNNEI.

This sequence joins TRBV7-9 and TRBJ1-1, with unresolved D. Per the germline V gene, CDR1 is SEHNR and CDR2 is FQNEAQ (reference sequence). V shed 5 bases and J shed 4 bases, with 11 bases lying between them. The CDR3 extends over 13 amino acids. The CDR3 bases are TGTGCCAGCAGCCTTATGGTAGGCACTGAAGCTTTCTTT. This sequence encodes CASSLMVGTEAFF.

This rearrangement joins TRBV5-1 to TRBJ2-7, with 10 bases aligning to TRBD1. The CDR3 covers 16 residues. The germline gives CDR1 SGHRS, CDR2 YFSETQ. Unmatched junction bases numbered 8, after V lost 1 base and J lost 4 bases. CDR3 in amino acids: CASSLSLTGGSYEQYF. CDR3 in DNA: TGCGCCAGCAGCTTGTCTCTGACAGGGGGCTCTTACGAGCAGTACTTC.

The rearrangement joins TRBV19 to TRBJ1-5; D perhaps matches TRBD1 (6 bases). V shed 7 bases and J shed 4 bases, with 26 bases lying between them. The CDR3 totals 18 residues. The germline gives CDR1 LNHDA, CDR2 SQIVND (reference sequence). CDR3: CASNKERGGRYRNQPQHF. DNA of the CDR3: TGTGCCAGTAATAAAGAAAGAGGGGGACGGTATAGGAATCAGCCCCAGCATTTT.

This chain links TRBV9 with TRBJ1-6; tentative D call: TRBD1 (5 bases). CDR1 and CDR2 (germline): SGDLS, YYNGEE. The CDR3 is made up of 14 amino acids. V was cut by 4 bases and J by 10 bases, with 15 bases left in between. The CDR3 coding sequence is TGTGCCAGCAGCCTGGGGCAGGTGGGGTCACCCCTCCACTTT. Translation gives CASSLGQVGSPLHF.

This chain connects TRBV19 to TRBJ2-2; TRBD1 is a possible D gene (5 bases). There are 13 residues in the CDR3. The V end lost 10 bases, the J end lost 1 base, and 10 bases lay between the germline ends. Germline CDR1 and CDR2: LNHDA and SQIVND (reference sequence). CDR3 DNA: TGTGCCACAGATAGGGGGAACACCGGGGAGCTGTTTTTT. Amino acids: CATDRGNTGELFF.

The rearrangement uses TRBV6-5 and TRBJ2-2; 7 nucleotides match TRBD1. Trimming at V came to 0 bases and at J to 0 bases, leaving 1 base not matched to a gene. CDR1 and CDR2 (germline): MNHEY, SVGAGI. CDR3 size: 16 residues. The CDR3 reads CASSYSTGSNTGELFF. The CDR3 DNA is TGTGCCAGCAGTTACTCGACAGGGTCGAACACCGGGGAGCTGTTTTTT.

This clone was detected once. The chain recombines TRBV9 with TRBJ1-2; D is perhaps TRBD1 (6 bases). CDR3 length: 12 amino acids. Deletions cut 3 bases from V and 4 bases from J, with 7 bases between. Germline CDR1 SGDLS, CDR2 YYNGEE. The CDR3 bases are TGTGCCAGCAGCGGGACAGTCTATGGCTACACCTTC. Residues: CASSGTVYGYTF. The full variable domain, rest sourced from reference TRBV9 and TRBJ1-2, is DSGVTQTPKHLITATGQRVTLRCSPRSGDLSVYWYQQSLDQGLQFLIQYYNGEERAKGNILERFSAQQFPDLHSELNLSSLELGDSALYFCASSGTVYGYTFGSGTRLTVV.

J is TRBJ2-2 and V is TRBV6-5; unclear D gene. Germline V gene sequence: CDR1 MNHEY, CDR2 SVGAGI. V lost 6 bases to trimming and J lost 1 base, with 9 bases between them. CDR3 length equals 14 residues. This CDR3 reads CASSHLENTGELFF. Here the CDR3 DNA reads TGTGCCAGCAGCCACCTAGAGAACACCGGGGAGCTGTTTTTT.

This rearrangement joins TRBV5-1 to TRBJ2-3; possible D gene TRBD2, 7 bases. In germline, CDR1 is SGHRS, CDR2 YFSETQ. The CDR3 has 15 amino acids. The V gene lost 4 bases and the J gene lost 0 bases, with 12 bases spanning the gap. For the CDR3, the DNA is TGCGCCAGCAGCCCCGGGGGGCTTAGCACAGATACGCAGTATTTT. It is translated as CASSPGGLSTDTQYF.

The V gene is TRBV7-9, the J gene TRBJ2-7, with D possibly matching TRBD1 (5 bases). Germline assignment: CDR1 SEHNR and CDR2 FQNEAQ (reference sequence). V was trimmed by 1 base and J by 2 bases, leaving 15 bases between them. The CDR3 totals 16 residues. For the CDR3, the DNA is TGTGCCAGCAGCTTAGGAAAGACAGCTCTAACCTACGAGCAGTACTTC. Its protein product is CASSLGKTALTYEQYF.

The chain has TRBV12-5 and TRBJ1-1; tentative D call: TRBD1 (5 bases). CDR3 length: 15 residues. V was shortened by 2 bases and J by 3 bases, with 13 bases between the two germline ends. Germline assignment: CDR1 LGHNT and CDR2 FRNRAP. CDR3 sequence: CASGLLQGGDTEAFF. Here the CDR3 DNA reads TGTGCTAGTGGTTTGCTCCAGGGCGGGGACACTGAAGCTTTCTTT.